Following are 18 T cell receptor beta chains from one sample sequenced in a study of shared clonotypes between healthy human individuals (dated by TCRdb to about 2020). The library relied on the immunoSEQ multiplex PCR assay. Sourced from immuneACCESS, this table was stored by TCRdb with only in-frame sequences that have V and J called. A share of the clones is absent; for the studies checked, an unresolved V gene accounts for under half, and the remainder has no known explanation. The sample table holds some 1,100,000 clones, of which around 78% were seen once. 0.5% to 0.6% of the sample comes from the top ten. The sample comprised memory CD4+ T cells from PBMCs. In light of the paper, this sample's cell subset or site label describes: CD45RA-negative fraction. All receptors derive from a man aged 18 to 30 in good health. Some clones in this sample may be carry-over from other donors' samples.

The chain combines TRBV7-2 with TRBJ2-7; perhaps TRBD2 as D (6 bases). The germline V and J ends were trimmed by 1 base and 1 base, with 14 bases remaining between them. Germline-derived CDR1 and CDR2 are SGHTA and FQGNSA. This CDR3 spans 16 amino acids. CDR3 nucleotide sequence: TGTGCCAGCAGCTTAGTTCAGGGTAGCGGATCCTACGAGCAGTACTTC. It encodes CASSLVQGSGSYEQYF. The full variable domain, in which reference TRBV7-2 and TRBJ2-7 provide the parts outside the CDR3, is GAGVSQSPSNKVTEKGKDVELRCDPISGHTALYWYRQSLGQGLEFLIYFQGNSAPDKSGLPSDRFSAERTGGSVSTLTIQRTQQEDSAVYLCASSLVQGSGSYEQYFGPGTRLTVT.

This clone has more than one count but fewer than ten. V is TRBV19 and J is TRBJ1-1, with TRBD1 identical over 8 bases. The CDR3 extends over 14 amino acids. Germline trimming cut 4 bases from V and 5 bases from J; bases unmatched to any gene: 6. Germline assignment: CDR1 LNHDA and CDR2 SQIVND (reference sequence). DNA for the CDR3: TGTGCCAGTAGTACCCCGGACAGGGAGACTGAAGCTTTCTTT. Protein: CASSTPDRETEAFF.

DNA for the CDR3: TGTGCCATCAGTGAATGGGGCGGACGTCATGAGCAGTTCTTC. It is translated as CAISEWGGRHEQFF. The V gene is TRBV10-3, the J gene TRBJ2-1, with a tentative D call TRBD1 (5 bases). V dropped 3 bases and J dropped 8 bases, with 14 bases sitting between them. Germline V CDR1 and CDR2: ENHRY, SYGVKD. The CDR3 is 14 amino acids.

The gene calls are TRBV30 and TRBJ2-3; 9 bases match TRBD2. Germline CDR1 is GTSNPN and CDR2 is SVGIG (reference sequence). The CDR3 consists of 13 residues. Losses at the gene ends were 7 bases for V and 1 base for J; bases not matched to a gene: 3. Here the CDR3 reads CASSGKGTDTQYF. Written as DNA, the CDR3 is TGTGCCTCTAGCGGGAAGGGCACAGATACGCAGTATTTT.

The chain employs TRBV28 and TRBJ1-3; D gene ambiguous. The CDR3 runs 16 residues. The germline gives CDR1 MDHEN, CDR2 SYDVKM. The V end lost 4 bases, the J end lost 0 bases, and 13 bases lay between the germline ends. The CDR3 is CASSSPGYSSGNTIYF. The CDR3 nucleotides read TGTGCCAGCAGTTCGCCGGGGTATAGCTCTGGAAACACCATATATTTT.

The chain employs TRBV18 and TRBJ2-1; 9 positions match TRBD2. With 2 bases clipped from V and 12 bases from J, the junction kept 11 bases outside the gene matches. The length of the CDR3 is 15 residues. Germline CDR1 KGHSH, CDR2 LQKENI. For the CDR3, the DNA is TGTGCCAGCTCACCAGAGACCAATAGCGGGAGAAGGCAGTTCTTC. Protein sequence: CASSPETNSGRRQFF.

The chain couples TRBV4-1 to TRBJ2-6; D ambiguous. Germline V gives CDR1 MGHRA, CDR2 YSYEKL. V was shortened by 1 base and J by 2 bases, with 9 bases between the two germline ends. The CDR3 contains 16 residues. The CDR3 DNA reads TGCGCCAGCAGCCAAGTTACAGCCCCTGGGGCCAACGTCCTGACTTTC. This gives the protein CASSQVTAPGANVLTF.

The rearrangement links TRBV29-1 to TRBJ2-3; D is undetermined. Trimming removed 3 bases from V and 5 bases from J, with 15 bases in between. Germline assignment: CDR1 SQVTM and CDR2 ANQGSEA. The CDR3 is 14 residues long. CDR3 residues: CSVERSAGKDTQYF. In DNA, the CDR3 is TGCAGCGTTGAGCGGTCAGCCGGAAAAGATACGCAGTATTTT.

This clone was recorded once. The gene calls are TRBV27 and TRBJ2-7, with D possibly matching TRBD2 (7 bases). Germline CDR1 is MNHEY and CDR2 is SMNVEV (reference sequence). The CDR3 length is 16 residues. Trimming removed 7 bases from V and 4 bases from J, with 23 bases in between. CDR3 region: CASTKGGGRAGYEQYF. In nucleotides, the CDR3 is TGTGCCAGCACAAAAGGGGGGGGCAGGGCGGGGTACGAGCAGTACTTC.

The chain carries TRBV29-1 and TRBJ1-1, with D unclear. Deletions cut 7 bases from V and 4 bases from J, with 16 bases between. The CDR3 contains 13 residues. The germline gives CDR1 SQVTM, CDR2 ANQGSEA. The CDR3 coding sequence is TGCAGCGCCCGGGGATGGCGGGGCACTGAAGCTTTCTTT. Its translation: CSARGWRGTEAFF.

The J gene is TRBJ2-2, the V gene TRBV4-1; D is perhaps TRBD1 (5 bases). From germline, CDR1 is MGHRA and CDR2 YSYEKL. CDR3 length equals 17 residues. With 1 base removed from V and 5 bases from J, the gap between germline ends came to 17 bases. Written as DNA, the CDR3 is TGCGCCAGCAGCCAAGGCACCGCAGGGCTCTGGACCGGGGAGCTGTTTTTT. Its protein is CASSQGTAGLWTGELFF.

Concerning this clone: This may be a read error, as it is one base from a much larger clone. Within the sample, other DNA sequences also encode this same CDR3. J is TRBJ1-1 and V is TRBV5-4; D ambiguous. V lost 2 bases to trimming and J lost 1 base, with 3 bases between them. The CDR3 spans 12 residues. Germline CDR1 and CDR2: SGHNT and YYREEE (reference sequence). The CDR3 DNA reads as TGTGCCAGCAGCTTCAGGAACACTGAAGCTTTCTTT. Encoded protein: CASSFRNTEAFF.

This clone has a single count. The chain joins TRBV11-2 to TRBJ2-2, with D unclear. The V end was cut by 2 bases, the J end by 6 bases, with 1 base between. The CDR3 totals 11 residues. Germline CDR1 reads SGHAT; CDR2 reads FQNNGV. CDR3 sequence reads: CASSLPGELFF. The CDR3 nucleotides read TGTGCCAGCAGCTTACCCGGGGAGCTGTTTTTT.

V and J are TRBV6-1 and TRBJ2-3, with D possibly being TRBD1 (5 bases). CDR3 size: 15 residues. V was pared by 7 bases and J by 2 bases, with 16 bases between. Germline V gives CDR1 MNHNS, CDR2 SASEGT. The CDR3 sequence is CASTRSRVPTDTQYF. The CDR3 bases are TGTGCCAGCACCAGAAGCAGGGTCCCCACAGATACGCAGTATTTT.

About this clone itself: Other DNA sequences in this specimen translate into the identical CDR3. This chain connects TRBV6-1 to TRBJ1-4, with D unclear. Germline V gene data show CDR1 as MNHNS and CDR2 as SASEGT. This CDR3 spans 15 amino acids. Trimming left V 3 bases short and J 4 bases short, with 12 bases between. CDR3 region: CASSDRGRGNEKLFF. The CDR3 coding sequence is TGTGCCAGCAGTGATCGGGGAAGAGGTAATGAAAAACTGTTTTTT.

This clone was seen only once. This chain links TRBV5-1 with TRBJ2-3, with 8 bases aligning to TRBD2. With 4 bases clipped from V and 4 bases from J, the junction kept 8 bases outside the gene matches. Germline V gives CDR1 SGHRS, CDR2 YFSETQ. This CDR3 spans 15 amino acids. Here the CDR3 DNA reads TGCGCCAGCAGCCCTGGCAGCGGGAGCGCAGATACGCAGTATTTT. This codes for CASSPGSGSADTQYF.

J is TRBJ2-7 and V is TRBV6-5, with unresolved D. CDR1 and CDR2 from the germline V gene are MNHEY and SVGAGI. Between the trimmed V and J ends, which lost 7 bases and 2 bases, there was a span of 9 bases. This CDR3 contains 12 residues. The CDR3 DNA follows: TGTGCCAGCAAGTCTGGGGCCTACGAGCAGTACTTC. This sequence encodes CASKSGAYEQYF.

V gene TRBV27 combines with J gene TRBJ2-5; unclear D gene. The CDR3 extends over 15 amino acids. In germline, CDR1 is MNHEY, CDR2 SMNVEV (reference sequence). Trimming took off 3 bases at V and 0 bases at J, with 11 bases between the two ends. CDR3 nucleotides: TGTGCCAGCAGTTTCCGGTCATTGTACCAAGAGACCCAGTACTTC. Protein: CASSFRSLYQETQYF.